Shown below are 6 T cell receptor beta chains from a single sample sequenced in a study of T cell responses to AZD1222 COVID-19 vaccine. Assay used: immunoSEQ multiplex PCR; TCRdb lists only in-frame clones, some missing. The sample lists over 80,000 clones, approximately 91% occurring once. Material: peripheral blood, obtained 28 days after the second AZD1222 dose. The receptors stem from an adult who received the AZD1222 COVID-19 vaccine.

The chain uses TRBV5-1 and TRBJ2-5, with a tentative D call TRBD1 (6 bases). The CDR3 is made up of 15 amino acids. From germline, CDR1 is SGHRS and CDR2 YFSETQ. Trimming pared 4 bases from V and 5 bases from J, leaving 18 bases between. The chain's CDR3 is CASSPRDTGGETQYF. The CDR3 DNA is TGCGCCAGCAGCCCAAGGGACACCGGTGGGGAGACCCAGTACTTC. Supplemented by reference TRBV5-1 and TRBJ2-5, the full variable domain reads KAGVTQTPRYLIKTRGQQVTLSCSPISGHRSVSWYQQTPGQGLQFLFEYFSETQRNKGNFPGRFSGRQFSNSRSEMNVSTLELGDSALYLCASSPRDTGGETQYFGPGTRLLVL.

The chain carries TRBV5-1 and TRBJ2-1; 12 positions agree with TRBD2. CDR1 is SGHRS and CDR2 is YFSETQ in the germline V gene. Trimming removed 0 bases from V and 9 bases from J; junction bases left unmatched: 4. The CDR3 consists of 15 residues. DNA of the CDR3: TGCGCCAGCAGCTTGGGACTAGCGGGAGAGGGTGAGCAGTTCTTC. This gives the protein CASSLGLAGEGEQFF.

For the CDR3, the DNA is TGTGCCTGGAGAGAGAGCGGGAGCACAGATACGCAGTATTTT. This gives the protein CAWRESGSTDTQYF. This chain joins TRBV30 and TRBJ2-3; D may be TRBD2 (6 bases). The CDR3 sequence is 14 residues long. Germline V gives CDR1 GTSNPN, CDR2 SVGIG (reference sequence). Trimming shortened V by 3 bases and J by 0 bases, and 10 bases separated the two germline ends.

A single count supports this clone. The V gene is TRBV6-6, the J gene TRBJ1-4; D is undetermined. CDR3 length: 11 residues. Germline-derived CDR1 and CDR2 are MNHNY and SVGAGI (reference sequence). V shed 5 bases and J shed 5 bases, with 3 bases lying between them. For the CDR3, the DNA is TGTGCCAGCAGTATAAATGAAAAACTGTTTTTT. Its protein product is CASSINEKLFF.

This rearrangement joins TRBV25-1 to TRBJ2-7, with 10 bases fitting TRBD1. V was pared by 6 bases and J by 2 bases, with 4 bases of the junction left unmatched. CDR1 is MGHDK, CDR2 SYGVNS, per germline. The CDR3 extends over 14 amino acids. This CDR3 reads CASRGQGPTYEQYF. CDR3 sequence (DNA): TGTGCCAGCAGGGGACAGGGGCCAACCTACGAGCAGTACTTC.

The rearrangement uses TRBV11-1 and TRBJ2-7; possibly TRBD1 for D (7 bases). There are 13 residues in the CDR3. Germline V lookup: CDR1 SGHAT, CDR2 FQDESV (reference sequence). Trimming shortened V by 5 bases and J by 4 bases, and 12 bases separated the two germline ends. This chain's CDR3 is CASSRQGGYEQYF. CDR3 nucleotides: TGTGCCAGCAGCAGACAGGGAGGTTACGAGCAGTACTTC. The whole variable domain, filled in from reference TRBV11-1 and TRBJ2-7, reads EAEVAQSPRYKITEKSQAVAFWCDPISGHATLYWYRQILGQGPELLVQFQDESVVDDSQLPKDRFSAERLKGVDSTLKIQPAELGDSAMYLCASSRQGGYEQYFGPGTRLTVT.